The 21 T cell receptor beta chains reported below all come from one sample, sequenced in a study of cytomegalovirus exposure and HLA in healthy donors. With 60 Vbeta and 13 Jbeta primers, the PCR was carried out. The protocol was immunoSEQ multiplex PCR, while the TCRdb copy is restricted to in-frame clones and leaves out a portion. This sample has approximately 190,000 clones, with approximately 11% found just once. Sequences were obtained from PBMCs. The origin of the receptors is a man aged 50 to 60 in good health and CMV-seropositive.

There are a few counts of this clone. V is TRBV29-1 and J is TRBJ1-5; D may be TRBD1 (6 bases). The V and J ends lost 4 bases and 7 bases respectively, with 14 bases between them. The germline CDR1 and CDR2 sequences are SQVTM and ANQGSEA. The length of the CDR3 is 13 residues. Written as DNA, the CDR3 is TGCAGCGTTGGAGCGGGGGCAGGGCAGCCCCAGCATTTT. Its protein product is CSVGAGAGQPQHF.

This clone was detected only a few times. The chain employs TRBV28 and TRBJ1-3, with D possibly being TRBD1 (5 bases). Trimming cost V 3 bases and J 4 bases, with 13 bases left between them. Germline V gives CDR1 MDHEN, CDR2 SYDVKM. CDR3 length equals 15 residues. Here the CDR3 DNA reads TGTGCCAGCAGTTTGGGGGGAACCACCGGAAACACCATATATTTT. Translated, it gives CASSLGGTTGNTIYF.

The chain couples TRBV6-5 to TRBJ1-2, with 8 nucleotides matching TRBD1. The V segment lost 2 bases and the J segment 4 bases; nucleotides outside the gene matches: 9. The CDR3 is made up of 16 amino acids. The germline gives CDR1 MNHEY, CDR2 SVGAGI. Here the CDR3 DNA reads TGTGCCAGCAGTTACGGGACAGGCCCGTCCGGCTATGGCTACACCTTC. Translation gives CASSYGTGPSGYGYTF.

The chain joins TRBV6-5 to TRBJ1-3; D unclear. V lost 6 bases and J 0 bases, leaving 12 bases between the germline ends. CDR1 and CDR2 (germline): MNHEY, SVGAGI. The CDR3 spans 15 residues. CDR3 DNA sequence: TGTGCCAGCAGCCTGGAGCCGTCCTCTGGAAACACCATATATTTT. Amino acid sequence: CASSLEPSSGNTIYF.

The V call is TRBV7-2, the J call TRBJ1-2; 8 positions agree with TRBD1. Trimming cost V 4 bases and J 4 bases; bases outside gene matches: 11. The CDR3 has 16 residues. Per the germline V gene, CDR1 is SGHTA and CDR2 is FQGNSA. Here the CDR3 DNA reads TGTGCCAGCAGCTCGCGAAACAGGGGGGAACCCTATGGCTACACCTTC. This codes for CASSSRNRGEPYGYTF. Variable domain in full (rest from reference TRBV7-2 and TRBJ1-2): GAGVSQSPSNKVTEKGKDVELRCDPISGHTALYWYRQSLGQGLEFLIYFQGNSAPDKSGLPSDRFSAERTGGSVSTLTIQRTQQEDSAVYLCASSSRNRGEPYGYTFGSGTRLTVV.

A few counts support this clone. The rearrangement joins TRBV6-6 to TRBJ1-2; 9 bases line up with TRBD1. CDR1 and CDR2 from the germline V gene are MNHNY and SVGAGI (reference sequence). With V trimmed by 11 bases and J by 7 bases, 11 bases remained unmatched. The CDR3 totals 13 residues. The CDR3 nucleotides read TGTGCCCTCAACAGGGGGCAAGGCGGTGGCTACACCTTC. Translation: CALNRGQGGGYTF.

The rearrangement uses TRBV11-2 and TRBJ2-1; 7 bases match TRBD2. This CDR3 spans 17 amino acids. V trimming: 8 bases; J trimming: 0 bases; junction bases outside the gene matches: 13. Germline CDR1 SGHAT, CDR2 FQNNGV. The CDR3 bases are TGTGCCAGCGACCCTTCGGGAGGTTCGAGCTCCTACAATGAGCAGTTCTTC. The encoded protein is CASDPSGGSSSYNEQFF.

V usage is TRBV9 and J usage is TRBJ1-5, with a possible D match to TRBD1 (5 bases). This CDR3 is 13 amino acids long. V lost 1 base, J lost 5 bases, and 7 bases lay in between. Germline V CDR1 and CDR2: SGDLS, YYNGEE. The CDR3 DNA reads TGTGCCAGCAGCGTAATAGGGGATCAGCCCCAGCATTTT. This gives the protein CASSVIGDQPQHF.

This clone appeared a few times. V gene TRBV5-4 combines with J gene TRBJ1-2; D perhaps matches TRBD1 (5 bases). CDR1 and CDR2 (germline): SGHNT, YYREEE (reference sequence). This CDR3 has 15 residues. The V end lost 4 bases, the J end lost 3 bases, and 16 bases lay between the germline ends. CDR3 sequence: CASSPLGGGDYGYTF. As DNA, the CDR3 is TGTGCCAGCAGCCCCCTGGGGGGAGGGGACTATGGCTACACCTTC.

The V gene is TRBV28, the J gene TRBJ1-2; possible D gene TRBD1, 6 bases. V lost 2 bases and J lost 4, with 11 bases in between. Germline assignment: CDR1 MDHEN and CDR2 SYDVKM. The CDR3 has 14 amino acids. CDR3 region: CASSLGGWGYGYTF. Here the CDR3 DNA reads TGTGCCAGCAGTTTAGGGGGCTGGGGCTATGGCTACACCTTC.

The chain joins TRBV28 to TRBJ1-2; D remains ambiguous. CDR1 is MDHEN, CDR2 SYDVKM, per germline. The V gene lost 2 bases and the J gene lost 3 bases, with 4 bases spanning the gap. The CDR3 is 12 residues long. CDR3 nucleotide sequence: TGTGCCAGCAGTTTAGCGTACTATGGCTACACCTTC. It translates to CASSLAYYGYTF.

This clone was detected only a few times. The chain is built from TRBV27 and TRBJ1-2; no reliable D call. Trimming stripped 6 bases from V and 1 base from J, with 9 bases between. Per the germline V gene, CDR1 is MNHEY and CDR2 is SMNVEV (reference sequence). The CDR3 totals 13 residues. The CDR3 loop reads CASSPTGNYGYTF. CDR3 coding DNA: TGTGCCAGCAGCCCTACGGGTAACTATGGCTACACCTTC.

Written as DNA, the CDR3 is TGTGCCTGGACCCTAGGGGGTTCGGGAGGCTACACCTTC. It yields the protein CAWTLGGSGGYTF. The chain carries TRBV30 and TRBJ1-2; possibly TRBD1 for D (6 bases). Trimming took off 4 bases at V and 8 bases at J, with 17 bases between the two ends. Per the germline V gene, CDR1 is GTSNPN and CDR2 is SVGIG (reference sequence). The CDR3 loop spans 13 amino acids.

A few counts support this clone. This chain joins TRBV2 and TRBJ2-2; D is unclear. The V gene lost 4 bases and the J gene lost 5 bases, with 5 bases spanning the gap. Germline assignment: CDR1 SNHLY and CDR2 FYNNEI. This CDR3 comprises 12 residues. This chain's CDR3 is CASSGRTGELFF. CDR3 coding DNA: TGTGCCAGCAGTGGTAGAACCGGGGAGCTGTTTTTT. Variable domain in full (rest from reference TRBV2 and TRBJ2-2): EPEVTQTPSHQVTQMGQEVILRCVPISNHLYFYWYRQILGQKVEFLVSFYNNEISEKSEIFDDQFSVERPDGSNFTLKIRSTKLEDSAMYFCASSGRTGELFFGEGSRLTVL.

The sample holds a few counts of this clone. The chain joins TRBV4-3 to TRBJ2-1, with TRBD2 matching 7 bases. The CDR3 has 15 residues. Per germline, CDR1 LGHNA and CDR2 YSLEER. With V trimmed by 0 bases and J by 4 bases, 3 bases remained unmatched. This CDR3 is CASSQDYGGYNEQFF. CDR3 nucleotide sequence: TGCGCCAGCAGCCAAGACTACGGGGGGTACAATGAGCAGTTCTTC.

V is TRBV7-8 and J is TRBJ1-5, with D maybe TRBD1 (6 bases). CDR1 is SGHVS and CDR2 is FQNEAQ in the germline V gene. Deletions cut 2 bases from V and 7 bases from J, with 15 bases between. The CDR3 runs 15 residues. CDR3 loop: CASSLKGQGWQPQHF. CDR3 coding DNA: TGTGCCAGCAGCTTAAAGGGACAAGGTTGGCAGCCCCAGCATTTT. The entire variable domain, with the rest obtained from reference TRBV7-8 and TRBJ1-5, is as follows: GAGVSQSPRYKVAKRGQDVALRCDPISGHVSLFWYQQALGQGPEFLTYFQNEAQLDKSGLPSDRFFAERPEGSVSTLKIQRTQQEDSAVYLCASSLKGQGWQPQHFGDGTRLSIL.

This clone came up a few times. V is TRBV10-1 and J is TRBJ2-3; no firm D call. Per the germline V gene, CDR1 is WNHNN and CDR2 is SYGVQD (reference sequence). V dropped 9 bases and J dropped 2 bases, with 3 bases sitting between them. This CDR3 has 10 residues. The CDR3, as DNA: TGCGCCAGGTACACAGATACGCAGTATTTT. As protein: CARYTDTQYF.

Only a few counts were recorded for this clone. The chain is built from TRBV30 and TRBJ2-7; possibly TRBD2 for D (6 bases). The germline CDR1 and CDR2 sequences are GTSNPN and SVGIG (reference sequence). Trimming took 0 bases from V and 0 from J, leaving 12 bases between them. The CDR3 consists of 15 residues. DNA for the CDR3: TGTGCCTGGAGTGTAGGGACTCTGAGCTCCTACGAGCAGTACTTC. This sequence encodes CAWSVGTLSSYEQYF.

This clone was detected only a few times. The rearrangement joins TRBV19 to TRBJ1-1; TRBD1 matches 7 bases. Germline CDR1 is LNHDA and CDR2 is SQIVND (reference sequence). J lost 4 bases, V lost 5 bases, and 10 bases had no gene match. This CDR3 region has 15 residues. CDR3 sequence (DNA): TGTGCCAGTAGTGACTACAACAGGGGTCCCACTGAAGCTTTCTTT. It codes for CASSDYNRGPTEAFF.

The chain couples TRBV5-1 to TRBJ2-2, with 11 nucleotides matching TRBD1. The germline V gene has CDR1 SGHRS and CDR2 YFSETQ. CDR3 length: 15 residues. After removal of 4 bases from V and 13 bases from J, the junction contained 12 bases not matched to a gene. CDR3 region: CASSAADRGQVGLFF. CDR3 DNA: TGCGCCAGCAGCGCCGCGGACAGGGGGCAAGTGGGGCTGTTTTTT.

This clone came up a few times. V gene TRBV15 combines with J gene TRBJ2-1, with 8 bases lining up with TRBD1. The CDR3 sequence is 16 residues long. V trimming: 0 bases; J trimming: 8 bases; junction bases outside the gene matches: 9. Germline CDR1 is LNHNV and CDR2 is YYDKDF (reference sequence). For the CDR3, the DNA is TGTGCCACCAGCAGAGATCGCGACAGGGGCTGGGATGAGCAGTTCTTC. This sequence encodes CATSRDRDRGWDEQFF.